Below, one TCR beta chain is given with its context. Its antigen is unidentified. The data stem from a study of human T cells and chemical hapten exposure. Study context: DPC (0.01%) was patch tested on the upper back and read at 6 days.

Germline CDR1 and CDR2: SGHDN and FVKESK. Trimming removed 1 base from V and 8 bases from J; junction bases left unmatched: 7. This CDR3 comprises 17 residues. Findings of the study overall: Compared with pre-sensitization or healthy control sets, expanded TCRs clustered more.

Documented time point: patch test 3, about 24 weeks after DPC sensitization. Documented treatment: therapeutic diphenylcyclopropenone sensitization with weekly scalp DPC. TCRdb redid the calling of the RACE reads with MiXCR, one entry per CDR3 protein. Among roughly 100,000 distinct CDR3 sequences listed, roughly a third were seen once. The specimen was whole blood, collected in connection with sensitization to the hapten diphenylcyclopropenone (DPC). This receptor was identified in a middle-aged man with alopecia areata. Some clones in this sample may be carry-over from other donors' samples. V and J are TRBV14 and TRBJ2-1; 14 nucleotides agree with TRBD2. The CDR3 region has the DNA TGTGCCAGCAGCCAAGTGACTAGCGGGAGGGCCGTCTATGAGCAGTTCTTC. Its translation is CASSQVTSGRAVYEQFF.